This TCR beta chain was captured in a study of blood T cell repertoires in COVID-19 (dated by TCRdb to the early 2020s). Broadly, across the study: The collaborator samples originated in the United States, Italy and Spain and spanned the acute and convalescent phases of COVID-19. The material from the prospective study consisted of cDNA or gDNA derived from T cells, B-cell-depleted T cells, or PBMCs. Subjects who had been exposed to COVID-19, were actively infected with it, or had recovered from it provided the deeply sampled blood TCRbeta repertoires that made up the dataset. The repertoires were released in a freely available public database intended as a resource for research on the immune response to SARS-CoV-2. The samples were drawn from the first 160 participants of the ongoing ImmuneRACE study and from under 1,500 subjects provided by 6 global collaborators. Sample metadata almost always included a de-identified subject ID, COVID-19 status, age in years and sex. Where HLA class I and class II types were available, the types were taken from metadata supplied by the sample provider, not from assay-based typing. Overall study results and their limits: The amount of clinical and demographic metadata varied by source and participant and was provided uncurated.

TCRbeta CDR3 regions were amplified from genomic DNA using the immunoSEQ Assay, a bias-controlled multiplex PCR. Processing in the source paper ran as follows. The number of nucleated cells in each sample was estimated by amplification of reference gene primers within the assay. To quantify the absolute abundance of each unique TCRbeta CDR3 rearrangement, sequence reads were collapsed and filtered. For each sample, productive Simpson clonality was calculated as the square root of Simpson's diversity index across productive rearrangements. The table comes from immuneACCESS by way of TCRdb, which keeps in-frame sequences with V and J called. Part of the clones is missing from these tables; in studies checked, under half for an unresolved V gene and the rest for unknown reasons. For V, J and clone size, that table is used; D and trimming come from the DNA. The sample yields roughly 150,000 clones; 84% were counted once. In total, the top ten clones hold less than 3% of the sample.

V loses 0 bases of germline sequence and J loses 4 bases, and the interval between the two ends is 16 bases. The CDR3 has 16 amino acids, counting the end cysteine and phenylalanine. Just the 48-base CDR3 DNA is kept, in frame starting at base 1. CDR1 GTSNPN and CDR2 SVGIG are derived from the germline V gene (reference sequence). At one collaborating source in Seattle, patients were enrolled during active infection and were followed longitudinally through the course of disease. Each collaborating institution followed its own protocols to collect whole blood in K2EDTA tubes. For TCRbeta analysis, collaborator samples were shipped as frozen whole blood, as isolated PBMCs, or as DNA extracted from either sample type. This clone was counted a few times. Its antigen specificity is not known. No much larger clonotype is one base removed from it; base qualities were not supplied.

The sequence was collected from a woman older than 75 with COVID-19, enrolled during active disease. Sequenced: peripheral blood. This sequence uses TRBV30 and TRBJ2-1, with a tentative D gene TRBD2 over 5 matching bases. The DNA sequence is given as TGTGCCTGGAGTGTAGGAGCTAGCAGATTATACAATGAGCAGTTCTTC. Its protein product is CAWSVGASRLYNEQFF.